These T cell receptor beta chains were read from a single sample in a study of human T cells and chemical hapten exposure. TCRdb processed the RACE reads anew with MiXCR; each CDR3 protein has one entry. Among about 300,000 distinct CDR3 sequences listed, 5% to 6.5% were seen once. The sample consisted of whole blood, taken in connection with sensitization to the hapten diphenylcyclopropenone (DPC). The receptors were sampled from a woman between 18 and 30 years old with alopecia areata. Some clones in this sample may be carry-over from other donors' samples. Both conserved end residues are part of each CDR3. The D gene is left open where the match is weak. A row's size may be missing; if present it is once, few, many or a size class.

clone_size d_call j_call v_call cdr3_aa cdr3_nt
many NA TRBJ2-3 TRBV25-1 CASRGTGGTDTQYF TGTGCCAGCAGGGGTACGGGGGGCACAGATACGCAGTATTTT
few NA TRBJ1-2 TRBV29-1 CSVRAPGPDGVYGYTF TGCAGCGTTCGGGCTCCCGGACCGGACGGGGTCTATGGCTACACCTTC
many NA TRBJ1-1 TRBV29-1 CSVDRGTEAFF TGCAGCGTTGACAGGGGTACTGAAGCTTTCTTT
many NA TRBJ1-1 TRBV20-1 CSARGVSEYEGAFF TGCAGTGCTAGGGGGGTATCAGAATACGAAGGAGCTTTCTTT
few NA TRBJ1-2 TRBV20-1 CSARDPGSYGYTF TGCAGTGCTAGAGACCCAGGGAGCTATGGCTACACCTTC
few NA TRBJ1-6 TRBV7-9 CASSLGSSGSDSPLHF TGTGCCAGCAGCTTAGGGAGTTCAGGGTCCGATTCACCCCTCCACTTT
many NA TRBJ1-5 TRBV28 CASSWVTQPQHF TGTGCCAGCAGTTGGGTTACTCAGCCCCAGCATTTT
few NA TRBJ2-2 TRBV9 CASSVRDGGTGELFF TGTGCCAGCAGCGTCAGGGATGGAGGCACCGGGGAGCTGTTTTTT
NA NA TRBJ1-3 TRBV7-9 CASSFLPSSGNTIYF TGTGCCAGCAGCTTTCTGCCGAGCTCTGGAAACACCATATATTTT
many NA TRBJ1-3 TRBV28 CASSFEPGNTIYF TGTGCCAGCAGTTTCGAGCCGGGAAACACCATATATTTT
NA NA TRBJ2-7 TRBV6-5 CASATLTRGAEQYF TGTGCCAGCGCCACGCTTACTCGGGGTGCCGAGCAGTACTTC
NA NA TRBJ1-5 TRBV12-3/TRBV12-4 CASSRAGPPQPQHF TGTGCCAGCAGTCGGGCAGGGCCCCCTCAGCCCCAGCATTTT
few TRBD1 TRBJ2-7 TRBV7-9 CASSPWRGGQGPQDEQYF TGTGCCAGCAGCCCCTGGAGAGGGGGACAGGGGCCCCAGGACGAGCAGTACTTC
few NA TRBJ2-3 TRBV7-3 CASSSGVDTQYF TGTGCCAGCAGCTCAGGGGTAGATACGCAGTATTTT
few NA TRBJ2-6 TRBV12-3/TRBV12-4 CASLGNREGANVLTF TGTGCCAGCCTCGGTAATCGGGAGGGGGCCAACGTCCTGACTTTC
many NA TRBJ1-4 TRBV5-1 CASSLATGIQEKLFF TGCGCCAGCAGCTTGGCTACAGGGATTCAGGAAAAACTGTTTTTT
few NA TRBJ2-3 TRBV7-2 CASSPDRVYTDTQYF TGTGCCAGCAGCCCCGACCGTGTCTACACAGATACGCAGTATTTT
many NA TRBJ2-5 TRBV7-2 CASSSPTGMGTQYF TGTGCCAGCAGTTCCCCTACAGGAATGGGGACCCAGTACTTC
many NA TRBJ1-1 TRBV6-5 CASSYSRPVNTEAFF TGTGCCAGCAGTTACTCGAGGCCGGTAAACACTGAAGCTTTCTTT
many TRBD1 TRBJ1-6 TRBV28 CASSLSTGGGNSPLHF TGTGCCAGCAGTTTATCGACAGGGGGCGGTAATTCACCCCTCCACTTT
NA TRBD1 TRBJ1-2 TRBV12-3/TRBV12-4 CASRLSGGYGYTF TGTGCCAGCAGACTCTCAGGGGGCTATGGCTACACCTTC
NA NA TRBJ2-7 TRBV18 CASSPGSPQALYEQYF TGTGCCAGCTCACCAGGTTCACCGCAGGCCCTCTACGAGCAGTACTTC
few TRBD2 TRBJ2-3 TRBV7-2 CASSLRLAGRTDTQYF TGTGCCAGCAGCTTAAGACTAGCGGGGCGCACAGATACGCAGTATTTT
NA TRBD1 TRBJ1-1 TRBV18 CASSPQLQGANTEAFF TGTGCCAGCTCACCCCAGTTACAGGGGGCGAACACTGAAGCTTTCTTT
many NA TRBJ2-3 TRBV20-1 CSASLDRLLSTDTQYF TGCAGTGCTTCCCTGGACAGACTCCTTAGCACAGATACGCAGTATTTT
once NA TRBJ1-2 TRBV4-3 CASSQDAGPSYGYTF TGCGCCAGCAGCCAAGATGCGGGACCCTCCTATGGCTACACCTTC
few NA TRBJ1-1 TRBV2 CASSEQGPGTEAFF TGTGCCAGCAGTGAACAGGGGCCCGGCACTGAAGCTTTCTTT
many NA TRBJ2-3 TRBV11-1 CASSLMRGNTQYF TGTGCCAGCAGCTTAATGAGAGGAAATACGCAGTATTTT
NA NA TRBJ2-3 TRBV12-3/TRBV12-4 CASTVYQRDTDTQYF TGTGCCAGCACCGTCTATCAACGAGACACAGATACGCAGTATTTT
NA NA TRBJ1-2 TRBV28 CASSLLGSPTNYGYTF TGTGCCAGCAGTCTCCTGGGGAGCCCAACAAACTATGGCTACACCTTC